The 3 T cell receptor beta chains in this list originate from one sample, sequenced in a study of blood T cell repertoires in COVID-19 (dated by TCRdb to the early 2020s). The library relied on the immunoSEQ multiplex PCR assay. TCRdb holds this immuneACCESS table with in-frame rearrangements only. Some clones are missing; in checked studies, unresolved V genes explain under half, and the rest has no known cause. For this sample there are around 150,000 clones; 80% appear just once. Of the sample, approximately 5% is held by the ten largest clones. The sample taken for sequencing was peripheral blood. The origin of the receptors is a woman aged 45-65 years with acute or convalescent COVID-19.

V and J are TRBV19 and TRBJ2-5, with 7 bases aligning to TRBD1. The germline V gene has CDR1 LNHDA and CDR2 SQIVND (reference sequence). V gave up 4 bases and J gave up 7 bases; unmatched junction bases: 12. The CDR3 length is 15 residues. This CDR3 reads CASSNPTGTRGTQYF. The CDR3 DNA reads as TGTGCCAGTAGTAACCCGACAGGGACCCGCGGGACCCAGTACTTC.

This chain connects TRBV18 to TRBJ2-7; D gene unclear. The germline gives CDR1 KGHSH, CDR2 LQKENI. The CDR3 contains 13 residues. V gave up 3 bases and J gave up 6 bases, with 12 bases separating them. The CDR3 region has the DNA TGTGCCAGCTCACCTGCCGGCCGGGTCGAGCAGTACTTC. Residues: CASSPAGRVEQYF.

This sequence joins TRBV27 and TRBJ1-1, with D possibly TRBD1 on 6 matching bases. Looked up from germline, CDR1 is MNHEY and CDR2 is SMNVEV (reference sequence). The CDR3 runs 12 residues. V shed 7 bases and J shed 4 bases, with 10 bases lying between them. The CDR3 region has the DNA TGTGCCAGCATAAGAGGGGGCACTGAAGCTTTCTTT. Translating it yields CASIRGGTEAFF.